This T cell receptor (beta chain) comes out of a study of molecular identifiers for immune sequencing clone quantification. In germline, CDR1 is PRHDT, CDR2 FYEKMQ (reference sequence). V lost 5 bases and J 9 bases, leaving 30 bases between the germline ends. This CDR3 region has 18 residues. Methods described previously were used for bulk TCR libraries, and listed TCR primers were applied. TCRdb re-called the PCR reads through MiXCR, storing one row per CDR3 protein. The table shows about 510,000 distinct CDR3 sequences, with 20% to 25% occurring only once. V is TRBV13 and J is TRBJ2-3; tentative D call: TRBD1 (8 bases). Sequencing was performed on naive CD8+ T cells from blood, with Jurkat cell RNA spiked in. Stated subset: FACS-sorted CD8+CD4-CCR7+CD45RA+ naive T cells. This TCR was recovered from a human donor in good health. Some libraries in this study had Jurkat cell RNA spiked in. In nucleotides, the CDR3 is TGTGCCAGCAGCCCGATGGTATATTACGTGACAGGGGAGGGAACGCAGTATTTT. It encodes CASSPMVYYVTGEGTQYF.